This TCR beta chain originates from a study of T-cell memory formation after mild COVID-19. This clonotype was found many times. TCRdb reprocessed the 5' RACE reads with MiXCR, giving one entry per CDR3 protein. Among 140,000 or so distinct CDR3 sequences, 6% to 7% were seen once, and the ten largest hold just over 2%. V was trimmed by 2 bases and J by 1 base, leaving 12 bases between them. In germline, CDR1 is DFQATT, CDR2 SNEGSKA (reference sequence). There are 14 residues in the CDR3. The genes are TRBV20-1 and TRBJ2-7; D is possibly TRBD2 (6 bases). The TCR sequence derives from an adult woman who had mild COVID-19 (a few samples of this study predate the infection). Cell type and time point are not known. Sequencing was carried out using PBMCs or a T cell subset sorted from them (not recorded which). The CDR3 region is CSARLGGASYEQYF. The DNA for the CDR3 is TGCAGTGCTAGACTCGGCGGGGCTTCCTACGAGCAGTACTTC.